These 22 T cell receptor beta chains originate from one sample sequenced in a study of tumor-infiltrating lymphocytes in primary liver carcinoma. Germline DNA was also extracted, and blood RNA derived from unsorted whole blood. The authors made TCR beta cDNA from around 500 ng total RNA with a constant-region primer. Three nested multiplex PCR rounds, a slightly modified ARM-PCR, produced the libraries for TCR beta. The first two PCR rounds used TRBV1-TRBV30 primers with a Cbeta primer, roughly 10 cycles each. TCRdb processed the multiplex PCR reads anew with MiXCR; each CDR3 protein has one entry. The sample holds 150,000 to 200,000 distinct CDR3 sequences, 50% to 75% seen once. The specimen sequenced was peripheral blood. Receptor source: a man aged 40-49 years with primary liver carcinoma and hepatitis B virus infection.

The table lists this clonotype with many counts. The CDR3 is CASTPRRAGRSDTQYF. DNA of the CDR3: TGTGCCAGCACCCCCCGGCGAGCGGGGCGGTCGGATACGCAGTATTTT. This chain joins TRBV11-2 and TRBJ2-3; 7 nucleotides agree with TRBD2. The CDR3 covers 16 residues. With 7 bases clipped from V and 6 bases from J, the junction kept 16 bases outside the gene matches. Germline-derived CDR1 and CDR2 are SGHAT and FQNNGV.

J is TRBJ1-6 and V is TRBV10-2; D ambiguous. CDR1 is WSHSY, CDR2 SAAADI, per germline. The CDR3 contains 13 residues. V was cut by 0 bases and J by 13 bases, with 10 bases left in between. Here the CDR3 reads CASSESTAAPLHF. The CDR3 DNA reads TGCGCCAGCAGTGAGTCGACCGCTGCCCCCCTCCACTTT.

Concerning this clonotype: No DNA is shown, since the ends of the CDR3 on it are uncertain; the CDR3 is the one TCRdb lists. The gene calls are TRBV11-2 and TRBJ2-2; the DNA was not used to check the table's D call, TRBD1. Germline CDR1 reads SGHAT; CDR2 reads FQNNGV. The CDR3 is 14 residues long, counting both termini. The CDR3 spells CAISFARGNGELSF.

This clonotype was counted between two and nine times. The J gene is TRBJ2-1, the V gene TRBV6-1; TRBD2 agrees at 12 bases. The CDR3 is made up of 19 amino acids. The ends lost 1 base at V and 4 bases at J; junction bases unmatched: 11. Germline values: CDR1 MNHNS, CDR2 SASEGT. Here the CDR3 reads CASSEGRASGRAGYNEQFF. In DNA, the CDR3 is TGTGCCAGCAGTGAAGGGAGGGCTAGCGGGAGGGCCGGGTACAATGAGCAGTTCTTC.

Of note for this clonotype: One end of the junction fails to match germline, which may point to a read error. This rearrangement joins TRBV7-8 to TRBJ2-1, with D possibly being TRBD2 (5 bases). The CDR3 totals 16 residues. From germline, CDR1 is SGHVS and CDR2 FQNEAQ. The CDR3 reads CASSLGSGSGYNDQFF. CDR3 DNA sequence: TGTGCCAGCAGCTTAGGTAGTGGGAGTGGCTACAATGATCAGTTCTTC.

In the case of this clonotype: A much larger clonotype is one base distant, so this may be a read error. V usage is TRBV6-6 and J usage is TRBJ1-2; D is undetermined. The germline gives CDR1 MNHNY, CDR2 SVGAGI (reference sequence). Trimming took 6 bases from V and 8 from J, leaving 13 bases between them. The CDR3 loop spans 12 amino acids. The CDR3 nucleotides read TGTGCCAGCAGCCGCTGGGCGGCCGGCTACACCTTC. Protein sequence: CASSRWAAGYTF.

With respect to this clonotype: A read error may account for a junction end that differs from germline. This chain joins TRBV7-8 and TRBJ2-7, with D perhaps TRBD2 (5 bases). Germline V gene sequence: CDR1 SGHVS, CDR2 FQNEAQ. This CDR3 is 18 amino acids long. In nucleotides, the CDR3 is TGTGGCAGCAGCTTACCGGACCTCCGCCCGGGATCCATCTACGAGCAGTACTTC. Protein sequence: CGSSLPDLRPGSIYEQYF.

This clonotype was recorded a few times. Because it lacks the conserved phenylalanine or tryptophan at the end, this CDR3 is likely a read error. Because the CDR3's place on the DNA is in doubt, the DNA is left out and the CDR3 is given as listed by TCRdb. The V call is TRBV5-8, the J call TRBJ1-2. Germline CDR1 is SGHTS and CDR2 is YDEGEE. The CDR3 numbers 9 amino acids, ends counted. The chain's CDR3 is CASSPPGLA.

In its sample, this clonotype was seen a few times. This sequence joins TRBV12-3 or TRBV12-4 and TRBJ2-1; tentative D call: TRBD2 (6 bases). Trimming left V 6 bases short and J 2 bases short, with 20 bases between. This CDR3 region has 17 residues. CDR3 sequence: CASSSVNRERPYNEQFF. CDR3 nucleotide sequence: TGTGCCAGCAGCTCGGTAAATCGGGAGAGGCCCTACAATGAGCAGTTCTTC.

Of note for this clonotype: This could be a read error, since a much larger clone is one nucleotide away. V gene TRBV29-1 combines with J gene TRBJ2-5; weak D call: TRBD2 (5 bases). V was pared by 7 bases and J by 7 bases, with 16 bases between. This CDR3 has 12 amino acids. In germline, CDR1 is SQVTM, CDR2 ANQGSEA. The DNA for the CDR3 is TGCAGCGCACTAGGAGAGTGGGGGACCCAGTACTTC. It codes for CSALGEWGTQYF.

Concerning this clonotype: One base away lies a much larger clone, so this may be a sequencing read error. This chain uses TRBV11-2 with TRBJ2-1; TRBD2 agrees at 12 bases. The CDR3 is 14 residues long. Germline assignment: CDR1 SGHAT and CDR2 FQNNGV. Trimming cost V 5 bases and J 9 bases; bases outside gene matches: 5. The CDR3 region has the DNA TGTGCCAGCAGCAACGGACTAGCGGGACTTGAGCAGTTCTTC. Protein product: CASSNGLAGLEQFF. Drawing the rest from reference TRBV11-2 and TRBJ2-1, the complete variable domain is EAGVAQSPRYKIIEKRQSVAFWCNPISGHATLYWYQQILGQGPKLLIQFQNNGVVDDSQLPKDRFSAERLKGVDSTLKIQPAKLEDSAVYLCASSNGLAGLEQFFGPGTRLTVL.

As regards this clonotype: The junction departs from germline at one end; a sequencing error may be responsible. In nucleotides, the CDR3 is TGTGTCAGCAGTCGATCGGTGGGGACAGGGGGCTACGAGCAGTACTTC. Protein product: CVSSRSVGTGGYEQYF. J is TRBJ2-7 and V is TRBV11-2; TRBD1 matches 11 bases. Germline V gives CDR1 SGHAT, CDR2 FQNNGV. There are 16 residues in the CDR3.

The chain couples TRBV11-2 to TRBJ2-5, with 9 positions matching TRBD2. This CDR3 is built from 14 residues. Trimming took 9 bases from V and 7 from J; bases not matched to a gene: 12. The germline CDR1 and CDR2 sequences are SGHAT and FQNNGV. CDR3 amino acids: CASSVLAGAWTQYF. In DNA form, the CDR3 reads TGTGCCAGTAGCGTACTAGCGGGTGCTTGGACCCAGTACTTC.

This clonotype was observed a few times. This sequence joins TRBV29-1 and TRBJ2-7; TRBD1 agrees at 9 bases. The J segment lost 1 base and the V segment lost 5 bases, leaving 3 bases of the junction unmatched. This CDR3 is built from 13 residues. Per germline, CDR1 SQVTM and CDR2 ANQGSEA. Here the CDR3 DNA reads TGCAGCGTTATGACAGGGGGTTCCTACGAGCAGTACTTC. As protein: CSVMTGGSYEQYF.

This clonotype has just a few counts. This chain connects TRBV29-1 to TRBJ2-5; the match to TRBD1 covers 8 bases. Germline assignment: CDR1 SQVTM and CDR2 ANQGSEA. The CDR3 is 14 residues long. V gave up 7 bases and J gave up 4 bases; unmatched junction bases: 11. CDR3 coding DNA: TGCAGCGCCGGTCCCGGGACAGGAGCAGAGACCCAGTACTTC. Translated: CSAGPGTGAETQYF.

The chain recombines TRBV10-1 with TRBJ1-1; perhaps TRBD1 as D (5 bases). The germline gives CDR1 WNHNN, CDR2 SYGVQD (reference sequence). The CDR3 is made up of 13 amino acids. V dropped 8 bases and J dropped 7 bases, with 17 bases sitting between them. This CDR3 is CASRRGVGIEAFF. The CDR3 DNA reads TGCGCCAGCCGCCGGGGGGTTGGCATTGAAGCTTTCTTT.

This chain connects TRBV11-2 to TRBJ2-3; D unresolved. The germline gives CDR1 SGHAT, CDR2 FQNNGV. Trimming removed 8 bases from V and 2 bases from J, with 20 bases in between. This CDR3 spans 16 amino acids. The DNA of the CDR3 is TGTGCCAGCGGCATAGTGGCTAACATAAACACAGATACGCAGTATTTT. As protein: CASGIVANINTDTQYF.

A note on this clonotype: A junction end diverges from the germline sequence, so it may reflect a read error. This chain uses TRBV4-1 with TRBJ1-2; D is uncertain. The CDR3 sequence is 9 residues long. Germline V gene data show CDR1 as MGHRA and CDR2 as YSYEKL. In nucleotides, the CDR3 is TGCGCTAGCAAACCAGGCTACATCTTC. Amino acid sequence: CASKPGYIF.

Comments on this clonotype: A much larger clone differs from this one at a single base, so this may be a read error. The conserved final phenylalanine or tryptophan is absent from the CDR3, which likely points to a read error. The rearrangement joins TRBV29-1 to TRBJ2-3; D unresolved. Germline V gene data show CDR1 as SQVTM and CDR2 as ANQGSEA. The V end was cut by 6 bases, the J end by 0 bases, with 10 bases between. CDR3 length equals 13 residues. The CDR3 spells CSVRSPSTDTQYY. CDR3 sequence (DNA): TGCAGCGTACGGTCCCCTAGCACAGATACGCAGTATTAT.

This chain links TRBV30 with TRBJ1-1; D remains ambiguous. Trimming shortened V by 0 bases and J by 5 bases, and 7 bases separated the two germline ends. CDR3 size: 12 residues. Germline CDR1 reads GTSNPN; CDR2 reads SVGIG (reference sequence). The chain's CDR3 is CAWSVTVTEAFF. As DNA, the CDR3 is TGTGCCTGGAGTGTCACCGTGACTGAAGCTTTCTTT.

CDR3 in amino acids: CASSQGLGEQYF. CDR3 coding DNA: TGTGCCAGCAGCCAGGGGTTGGGGGAGCAGTACTTC. This chain uses TRBV7-9 with TRBJ2-7; TRBD1 might be the D (6 bases). With 5 bases removed from V and 7 bases from J, the gap between germline ends came to 12 bases. CDR1 SEHNR and CDR2 FQNEAQ come from the germline V gene (reference sequence). This CDR3 is 12 amino acids long.

The V gene is TRBV19, the J gene TRBJ1-6, with unresolved D. This CDR3 is built from 14 residues. Trimming removed 9 bases at V and 11 bases at J, with 20 bases between. CDR1 is LNHDA, CDR2 SQIVND, per germline (reference sequence). CDR3 loop: CASQSSGVGTPLHF. CDR3 sequence (DNA): TGTGCCAGCCAATCCTCCGGCGTGGGGACACCCCTCCACTTT.